This T cell receptor (beta chain) stems from a study of blood T cell repertoires in COVID-19. The V gene's germline CDR1 is SGHRS and CDR2 YFSETQ. Trimming pared 0 bases from V and 4 bases from J, leaving 10 bases between. The CDR3 is 15 amino acids. This clone came up once. Under the authors' procedure: Quantification of nucleated cells was approximated via reference gene primer amplification. Using immunoSEQ multiplex PCR, the repertoire was profiled, and TCRdb retains in-frame clones only, with some absent. V, J and clone size reflect that table, while D and trimming were determined from the DNA. The data contain approximately 150,000 clones, about four fifths of them singletons.

The specimen was peripheral blood. The chain is built from TRBV5-1 and TRBJ1-4; D possibly corresponds to TRBD1 (6 bases). This TCR was recovered from a woman aged 70-85 years with acute or convalescent COVID-19. CDR3 in DNA: TGCGCCAGCAGCTTGGGGACAGACGATAATGAAAAACTGTTTTTT. This codes for CASSLGTDDNEKLFF.